This TCR beta chain was identified during a study of blood T cell repertoires in COVID-19 (TCRdb year 2020). For the wider study: Collaborator samples came from the United States, Italy and Spain and covered acute and convalescent phases of COVID-19. The prospective study material was composed of cDNA or gDNA derived from T cells, B-cell-depleted T cells, or PBMCs. Deeply sampled blood TCRbeta repertoires from subjects exposed to, actively infected with, or recovered from COVID-19 were included in the dataset. The repertoires were made available in a free public database intended to serve as a resource for research on the immune response to SARS-CoV-2. Sample metadata almost always included a de-identified subject ID, COVID-19 status, age in years and sex. Where HLA class I and class II types were available, the types were taken from metadata supplied by the sample provider, not from assay-based typing. Samples came from the ongoing ImmuneRACE study (first 160 participants) plus 1,254 subjects from 6 global collaborators. What the study reported, not specific to this receptor: The quantity of clinical and demographic metadata differed by source and by participant and was supplied without curation.

The immunoSEQ Assay, a bias-controlled multiplex PCR, was used to amplify TCRbeta CDR3 regions from genomic DNA. From the authors' description of their analysis: Within the assay, amplification of reference gene primers was used to estimate how many nucleated cells each sample contained. Sequence reads were collapsed and filtered to measure the absolute abundance of every unique TCRbeta CDR3 rearrangement. Productive Simpson clonality was computed per sample as the square root of Simpson's diversity index over productive rearrangements. In its TCRdb copy, this immuneACCESS table keeps in-frame sequences only and misses some clones. Where compared with another copy, unresolved V genes explain less than half of these, and the others have no known cause. V, J and clone size are taken as reported in that table, and D and trimming were inferred from the DNA itself. Recorded for this sample are 68,000 or so clones; about 92% of them occurred a single time. The top ten hold approximately 0.56% of the sample.

One collaborating source in Seattle enrolled patients while the patients were actively infected and followed the patients over time throughout the course of disease. Whole blood was collected in K2EDTA tubes by collaborating institutions according to the institutions' own protocols. Collaborator samples were shipped for TCRbeta analysis as frozen whole blood, isolated PBMCs, or DNA extracted from either sample type. With respect to this clone: Its antigen is currently not known. No clone much larger than this one lies a single base away; base qualities are absent.

The sequenced sample consisted of peripheral blood. The origin of this receptor is a man aged 45 to 65 with COVID-19, enrolled during active disease.

The nucleotide sequence reads TGTGCCAGCAGCCCACACGGGGGGGCGCCAAACTATGGCTACACCTTC. It encodes CASSPHGGAPNYGYTF. The chain employs TRBV7-2 and TRBJ1-2, and TRBD1 may be the D gene, going by 6 matching bases. Deletion took 5 bases off V and 2 bases off J, with a span of 18 bases between the germline ends. Including cysteine and phenylalanine, the CDR3 has 16 amino acids. Of all the DNA, just the CDR3 is kept, 48 bases in frame from base 1. Sequences SGHTA (CDR1) and FQGNSA (CDR2) are obtained from the germline V gene.